This is a list of T cell receptor beta chains from one sample in a study of early T cells in non-severe SARS-CoV-2 infection. TCRdb reprocessed the 5' RACE reads with MiXCR, giving one entry per CDR3 protein. In the table there are tens of thousands of distinct CDR3 sequences, approximately 6.1% of which are singletons. The sequences come from whole blood, collected at baseline. The receptors were gathered from an adult who was a healthcare worker with PCR-confirmed SARS-CoV-2 infection or an uninfected control (not recorded which). The CDR3 runs from the conserved cysteine through the conserved F or W. D genes are given only for firm matches. Only part of the rows carry a size: once, few, many, or a class if the clone is expanded.

J gene: TRBJ2-1
V gene: TRBV10-3
clone size: NA
D gene: TRBD1
CDR3 DNA: TGTGCCATCACCCCGGGACAGGGGGCGTACAATGAGCAGTTCTTC
CDR3 protein: CAITPGQGAYNEQFF

J gene: TRBJ2-2
V gene: TRBV7-3
clone size: many
D gene: TRBD1
CDR3 DNA: TGTGCCAGCAGCTTAAGGACAGGGGGCGCGGCCGGGGAGCTGTTTTTT
CDR3 protein: CASSLRTGGAAGELFF

J gene: TRBJ2-3
V gene: TRBV6-4
clone size: many
D gene: TRBD2
CDR3 DNA: TGTGCCAGCAGTGTCTCCAGGACTAGCGGGAGTGATACGCAGTATTTT
CDR3 protein: CASSVSRTSGSDTQYF

J gene: TRBJ1-3
V gene: TRBV6-5
clone size: many
D gene: NA
CDR3 DNA: TGTGCCAGCAGTCCCGGGTCTCAAGGGTATGGAAACACCATATATTTT
CDR3 protein: CASSPGSQGYGNTIYF

J gene: TRBJ1-3
V gene: TRBV18
clone size: many
D gene: NA
CDR3 DNA: TGTGCCAGCTCACGGTATACAGGGACGGATGGAAACACCATATATTTT
CDR3 protein: CASSRYTGTDGNTIYF

J gene: TRBJ1-6
V gene: TRBV29-1
clone size: NA
D gene: NA
CDR3 DNA: TGCAGCGTTCAGGATACGGACGGAGGATTTAATTCACCCCTCCACTTT
CDR3 protein: CSVQDTDGGFNSPLHF

J gene: TRBJ2-1
V gene: TRBV20-1
clone size: few
D gene: NA
CDR3 DNA: TGCAGTGCTAGAGTGGTAAGGCCCTACAATGAGCAGTTCTTC
CDR3 protein: CSARVVRPYNEQFF

J gene: TRBJ2-3
V gene: TRBV7-9
clone size: NA
D gene: TRBD2
CDR3 DNA: TGTGTCACCGGGGCTAGCGGGAGCACAGATACGCAGTATTTT
CDR3 protein: CVTGASGSTDTQYF

J gene: TRBJ2-7
V gene: TRBV20-1
clone size: many
D gene: TRBD2
CDR3 DNA: TGCAGTGCTAGGGCTCTGGATAGCGGGAACCTCGGCAGGGGTTACGAGCAGTACTTC
CDR3 protein: CSARALDSGNLGRGYEQYF

J gene: TRBJ2-7
V gene: TRBV28
clone size: NA
D gene: NA
CDR3 DNA: TGTGCCAGCAGTATCAACGGCGAGACGGCCTACGAGCAGTACTTC
CDR3 protein: CASSINGETAYEQYF

J gene: TRBJ2-3
V gene: TRBV7-9
clone size: many
D gene: NA
CDR3 DNA: TGTGCCAGCAGCCCCCGGACAGAAACAGATACGCAGTATTTT
CDR3 protein: CASSPRTETDTQYF

J gene: TRBJ1-1
V gene: TRBV4-1
clone size: many
D gene: NA
CDR3 DNA: TGCGCCAGCAGCCAAAAATGGGGGACCAGGGGAAAAAATGAAGCTTTCTTT
CDR3 protein: CASSQKWGTRGKNEAFF

J gene: TRBJ2-7
V gene: TRBV6-5
clone size: many
D gene: NA
CDR3 DNA: TGTGCCAGCAGTTACGGGGGAGCCACCTCCTACGAGCAGTACTTC
CDR3 protein: CASSYGGATSYEQYF

J gene: TRBJ2-2
V gene: TRBV12-3/TRBV12-4
clone size: many
D gene: TRBD1
CDR3 DNA: TGTGCCAGCAGAACCGGGACAGGGAATCTGAACACCGGGGAGCTGTTTTTT
CDR3 protein: CASRTGTGNLNTGELFF

J gene: TRBJ2-1
V gene: TRBV6-2/TRBV6-3
clone size: NA
D gene: TRBD2
CDR3 DNA: TGTGCCAGCATTGGAAGGACTAGCGGGGTGGATGAGCAGTTCTTC
CDR3 protein: CASIGRTSGVDEQFF

J gene: TRBJ2-5
V gene: TRBV7-2
clone size: many
D gene: TRBD2
CDR3 DNA: TGTGCCAGCAGCTTATGGATAACGCTAGCGGGGCTCCAAGAGACCCAGTACTTC
CDR3 protein: CASSLWITLAGLQETQYF

J gene: TRBJ1-1
V gene: TRBV28
clone size: few
D gene: NA
CDR3 DNA: TGTGCCAGCAGTCCGTCCGCCGGGGGGACTGAAGCTTTCTTT
CDR3 protein: CASSPSAGGTEAFF

J gene: TRBJ2-3
V gene: TRBV5-1
clone size: many
D gene: TRBD1
CDR3 DNA: TGCGCCAGCAGCTCGGACAGGGGCAAAGATACGCAGTATTTT
CDR3 protein: CASSSDRGKDTQYF

J gene: TRBJ2-1
V gene: TRBV13
clone size: NA
D gene: TRBD2
CDR3 DNA: TGTGCCAGCAGCGCGACTAGCGGGAGCTCCTACAATGAGCAGTTCTTC
CDR3 protein: CASSATSGSSYNEQFF

J gene: TRBJ2-1
V gene: TRBV2
clone size: few
D gene: NA
CDR3 DNA: TGTGCCAGCAGTGACCGGAATGAGCAGTTCTTC
CDR3 protein: CASSDRNEQFF

J gene: TRBJ1-2
V gene: TRBV5-5
clone size: NA
D gene: NA
CDR3 DNA: TGTGCCAGCAGCTTGGAATACACACCTAACTATGGCTACACCTTC
CDR3 protein: CASSLEYTPNYGYTF

J gene: TRBJ2-7
V gene: TRBV18
clone size: many
D gene: NA
CDR3 DNA: TGTGCCAGCTCAACCAAGGTAGGGGAGCAGTACTTC
CDR3 protein: CASSTKVGEQYF

J gene: TRBJ1-5
V gene: TRBV18
clone size: many
D gene: NA
CDR3 DNA: TGTGCCAGCTCACCAAGTTCAAGAATGGTCAATCAGCCCCAGCATTTT
CDR3 protein: CASSPSSRMVNQPQHF

J gene: TRBJ1-1
V gene: TRBV29-1
clone size: NA
D gene: NA
CDR3 DNA: TGCAGCGTGGGGGGTTGGGGGCGCGATGAAGCTTTCTTT
CDR3 protein: CSVGGWGRDEAFF

J gene: TRBJ2-2
V gene: TRBV18
clone size: few
D gene: NA
CDR3 DNA: TGTGCCAGCTCACCATGGAATAGCGGAACCACCGGGGAGCTGTTTTTT
CDR3 protein: CASSPWNSGTTGELFF

J gene: TRBJ1-2
V gene: TRBV28
clone size: few
D gene: TRBD1
CDR3 DNA: TGTGCCAGCAGTTTAGACAGGGGGCGAACTAACTATGGCTACACCTTC
CDR3 protein: CASSLDRGRTNYGYTF

J gene: TRBJ2-7
V gene: TRBV24-1
clone size: NA
D gene: NA
CDR3 DNA: TGTGCCACCAGTGATTCGCGGGCCGCAGTCTACGAGCAGTACTTC
CDR3 protein: CATSDSRAAVYEQYF

J gene: TRBJ1-3
V gene: TRBV20-1
clone size: many
D gene: NA
CDR3 DNA: TGCAGTGCACCCAAAGCGGGGGGCACTGGAAACACCATATATTTT
CDR3 protein: CSAPKAGGTGNTIYF

J gene: TRBJ1-3
V gene: TRBV29-1
clone size: many
D gene: TRBD1
CDR3 DNA: TGCAGCGCCGAGACCTTCCCGGACAGGGGAGGAAACACCATATATTTT
CDR3 protein: CSAETFPDRGGNTIYF

J gene: TRBJ1-4
V gene: TRBV29-1
clone size: few
D gene: TRBD1
CDR3 DNA: TGCAGCGTCGCAGGACAGGGGGGAGAAAAACTGTTTTTT
CDR3 protein: CSVAGQGGEKLFF

J gene: TRBJ1-2
V gene: TRBV18
clone size: few
D gene: TRBD1
CDR3 DNA: TGTGCCAGCTCACCATTTTCGGGACAGGGTTCCTATGGCTACACCTTC
CDR3 protein: CASSPFSGQGSYGYTF

J gene: TRBJ2-5
V gene: TRBV12-3/TRBV12-4
clone size: few
D gene: NA
CDR3 DNA: TGTGCCAGCAGTGCGCGGGGCTGGGAGGAGACCCAGTACTTC
CDR3 protein: CASSARGWEETQYF

J gene: TRBJ2-4
V gene: TRBV11-2
clone size: NA
D gene: NA
CDR3 DNA: TGTGCCAGCAGCCGACGGGTCTTGGGCGATAAAAACATTCAGTACTTC
CDR3 protein: CASSRRVLGDKNIQYF

J gene: TRBJ1-1
V gene: TRBV6-1
clone size: many
D gene: NA
CDR3 DNA: TGTGCCAGCAGTGAAAGGGGAGGCACTGAAGCTTTCTTT
CDR3 protein: CASSERGGTEAFF

J gene: TRBJ2-4
V gene: TRBV5-1
clone size: few
D gene: NA
CDR3 DNA: TGCGCCAGCAGCTTGGGGTCAACAGAAAACAAAAACATTCAGTACTTC
CDR3 protein: CASSLGSTENKNIQYF

J gene: TRBJ2-2
V gene: TRBV5-1
clone size: NA
D gene: NA
CDR3 DNA: TGCGCCAGCAGCTTGAGGGTCGCGAACACCGGGGAGCTGTTTTTT
CDR3 protein: CASSLRVANTGELFF

J gene: TRBJ2-7
V gene: TRBV28
clone size: many
D gene: NA
CDR3 DNA: TGTGCCAGCTTGGGAGACTGGAGCTCCTACGAGCAGTACTTC
CDR3 protein: CASLGDWSSYEQYF

J gene: TRBJ1-2
V gene: TRBV20-1
clone size: many
D gene: NA
CDR3 DNA: TGCAGTGTCAAGGGCTACACCTTC
CDR3 protein: CSVKGYTF

J gene: TRBJ2-1
V gene: TRBV20-1
clone size: many
D gene: NA
CDR3 DNA: TGCAGTGCTAGCCCGGGACCCTCTAGGGATGAGCAGTTCTTC
CDR3 protein: CSASPGPSRDEQFF

J gene: TRBJ2-1
V gene: TRBV7-2
clone size: many
D gene: TRBD1
CDR3 DNA: TGTGCCAGCAGCCAGGACAGGGATGGTCTTCACGATGAGCAGTTCTTC
CDR3 protein: CASSQDRDGLHDEQFF

J gene: TRBJ2-1
V gene: TRBV28
clone size: many
D gene: NA
CDR3 DNA: TGTGCCAGCAGTTCAGTAGGGCGACTCTTCAATGAGCAGTTCTTC
CDR3 protein: CASSSVGRLFNEQFF

J gene: TRBJ2-3
V gene: TRBV20-1
clone size: many
D gene: NA
CDR3 DNA: TGCAGTCCTCCGGGGGACCTCACAGATACGCAGTATTTT
CDR3 protein: CSPPGDLTDTQYF

J gene: TRBJ2-7
V gene: TRBV10-2
clone size: many
D gene: TRBD1
CDR3 DNA: TGCGCCAGCAGTGAACCGGGACAGGCGACCTCCTACGAGCAGTACTTC
CDR3 protein: CASSEPGQATSYEQYF

J gene: TRBJ2-7
V gene: TRBV5-1
clone size: many
D gene: NA
CDR3 DNA: TGCGCCAGCAGCTTGAATTTAGACGAGCAGTACTTC
CDR3 protein: CASSLNLDEQYF

J gene: TRBJ1-6
V gene: TRBV7-2
clone size: many
D gene: NA
CDR3 DNA: TGTGCCAGCAGCTTAGTAGGCTCCTCAAATTCACCCCTCCACTTT
CDR3 protein: CASSLVGSSNSPLHF

J gene: TRBJ2-7
V gene: TRBV6-6
clone size: NA
D gene: NA
CDR3 DNA: TGTGCCAGCAGTTACCTGGGGACACTGGATTACGAGCAGTACTTC
CDR3 protein: CASSYLGTLDYEQYF

J gene: TRBJ2-1
V gene: TRBV25-1
clone size: NA
D gene: TRBD2
CDR3 DNA: TGTGCCAGCAGTCTACTAGCGCACCAGTTCTTC
CDR3 protein: CASSLLAHQFF

J gene: TRBJ1-2
V gene: TRBV3-1
clone size: many
D gene: NA
CDR3 DNA: TGTGCCAGCAGCCAAGCCCTTCTCTTAGCTAACTATGGCTACACCTTC
CDR3 protein: CASSQALLLANYGYTF

J gene: TRBJ1-2
V gene: TRBV6-5
clone size: many
D gene: NA
CDR3 DNA: TGTGCCAGCAGTTGGGATAGGACATCGGGAGGTAGCTATGGCTACACCTTC
CDR3 protein: CASSWDRTSGGSYGYTF

J gene: TRBJ2-1
V gene: TRBV19
clone size: once
D gene: NA
CDR3 DNA: TGTGCCAGTAGTATTAACACAAACAATGAGCAGTTCTTC
CDR3 protein: CASSINTNNEQFF

J gene: TRBJ1-5
V gene: TRBV20-1
clone size: many
D gene: TRBD1
CDR3 DNA: TGCAGTGCCTCATCAGACAGGGATGGCAATCAGCCCCAGCATTTT
CDR3 protein: CSASSDRDGNQPQHF